These 32 T cell receptor beta chains were all obtained from the same sample, sequenced in a study of identical twins (TCRdb year 2016). The library was generated by 5' RACE. TCRdb lists the instrument as Illumina HiSeq 2000. TCRdb itself trimmed the public reads at Q25 with fastp, ran MiXCR and retained productive beta chains. When rows share a CDR3 protein, they turn into one entry using the most common DNA and genes. This sample is represented by 450,000 or so distinct CDR3 sequences; approximately 15% of them were singletons. Roughly 0.56% of the sample lies in the top ten. These same records also appear under a second study, on yellow fever vaccine responses in identical twins.

Sequencing input: CD4+ T cells sorted from blood. Receptor source: a woman between 18 and 29 years old in good health.

This clonotype has a handful of counts. This sequence joins TRBV18 and TRBJ2-3; D possibly corresponds to TRBD1 (5 bases). This CDR3 has 18 amino acids. Germline V gene lookup returns CDR1 KGHSH and CDR2 LQKENI. V was trimmed by 2 bases and J by 2 bases, leaving 20 bases between them. The CDR3 here is CASSPTGRQGWDTDTQYF. For the CDR3, the DNA is TGTGCCAGCTCACCAACCGGACGGCAGGGATGGGACACAGATACGCAGTATTTT.

This chain links TRBV28 with TRBJ2-1; D gene unclear. In germline, CDR1 is MDHEN, CDR2 SYDVKM. With 1 base removed from V and 0 bases from J, the gap between germline ends came to 7 bases. This CDR3 has 15 residues. CDR3 nucleotides: TGTGCCAGCAGTTTATTTCGCGGCTCCTACAATGAGCAGTTCTTC. Translating it yields CASSLFRGSYNEQFF.

The chain joins TRBV6-6 to TRBJ2-2, with D maybe TRBD1 (5 bases). CDR3 length equals 12 residues. The ends were cut back, 6 bases at V and 6 bases at J, with 8 bases in the middle. Germline values: CDR1 MNHNY, CDR2 SVGAGI (reference sequence). The chain's CDR3 is CASRSGPGELFF. The CDR3 DNA is TGTGCCAGCAGGTCAGGGCCCGGGGAGCTGTTTTTT.

This chain connects TRBV18 to TRBJ1-6, with 8 positions matching TRBD1. Trimming removed 8 bases from V and 5 bases from J; junction bases left unmatched: 2. Germline-derived CDR1 and CDR2 are KGHSH and LQKENI. There are 13 residues in the CDR3. The CDR3: CASMTGDNSPLHF. DNA for the CDR3: TGTGCCAGCATGACAGGGGATAATTCACCCCTCCACTTT.

J is TRBJ1-1 and V is TRBV3-1; no clear D gene. The CDR3 extends over 12 amino acids. V was cut by 1 base and J by 7 bases, with 7 bases left in between. CDR1 is LGHDT and CDR2 is YNNKEL in the germline V gene (reference sequence). The CDR3: CASSQGEGEAFF. The CDR3 DNA is TGTGCCAGCAGCCAAGGGGAGGGTGAAGCTTTCTTT.

The chain recombines TRBV28 with TRBJ2-5; D ambiguous. Germline CDR1 reads MDHEN; CDR2 reads SYDVKM. V lost 5 bases, J lost 5 bases, and 12 bases lay in between. This CDR3 spans 13 amino acids. CDR3 DNA: TGTGCCAGCAGTCCTCGGGCACGGGAGACCCAGTACTTC. This sequence encodes CASSPRARETQYF.

The genes are TRBV7-2 and TRBJ2-3, with D unresolved. The CDR3 runs to 14 residues. From germline, CDR1 is SGHTA and CDR2 FQGNSA. Trimming stripped 1 base from V and 2 bases from J, with 7 bases between. The CDR3: CASSLDPNTDTQYF. The CDR3 DNA is TGTGCCAGCAGCTTAGACCCGAACACAGATACGCAGTATTTT.

The chain couples TRBV4-3 to TRBJ2-7, with 10 bases fitting TRBD1. J gave up 6 bases and V 1 base, and 6 bases lay outside the gene matches. The germline V gene has CDR1 LGHNA and CDR2 YSLEER. This CDR3 comprises 15 residues. DNA for the CDR3: TGCGCCAGCAGCCAAGTCAGGGACAGGGGTACCGAGCAGTACTTC. Its translation is CASSQVRDRGTEQYF.

This clonotype was observed at least ten times. CDR3 sequence reads: CSVGLTDTQYF. For the CDR3, the DNA is TGCAGCGTTGGTCTCACAGATACGCAGTATTTT. The chain employs TRBV29-1 and TRBJ2-3; D remains ambiguous. The V end was cut by 4 bases, the J end by 2 bases, with 4 bases between. This CDR3 comprises 11 residues. Per germline, CDR1 SQVTM and CDR2 ANQGSEA.

The sample holds many counts of this clonotype. CDR3 region: CASGQAQNIQYF. In nucleotides, the CDR3 is TGTGCCAGCGGCCAGGCCCAAAACATTCAGTACTTC. V gene TRBV7-2 combines with J gene TRBJ2-4; D is unresolved. The CDR3 is made up of 12 amino acids. CDR1 and CDR2 (germline): SGHTA, FQGNSA. V was cut by 8 bases and J by 5 bases, with 10 bases left in between.

The rearrangement uses TRBV15 and TRBJ2-7, with D perhaps matching TRBD2 (5 bases). Trimming cost V 1 base and J 3 bases, with 7 bases left between them. The CDR3 runs to 13 residues. CDR1 LNHNV and CDR2 YYDKDF come from the germline V gene (reference sequence). CDR3 protein: CATSRAGLYEQYF. In DNA form, the CDR3 reads TGTGCCACCAGCAGAGCAGGACTCTACGAGCAGTACTTC.

The J gene is TRBJ2-7, the V gene TRBV29-1, with 10 bases fitting TRBD1. V was clipped by 6 bases and J by 4 bases; unmatched bases: 6. The germline CDR1 and CDR2 sequences are SQVTM and ANQGSEA. The CDR3 totals 13 residues. The CDR3 nucleotides are TGCAGCGTGAGGACAGGGGGGATTTACGAGCAGTACTTC. This gives the protein CSVRTGGIYEQYF.

This rearrangement joins TRBV7-6 to TRBJ2-7; 8 positions agree with TRBD2. The CDR3 sequence is 15 residues long. With 5 bases clipped from V and 0 bases from J, the junction kept 6 bases outside the gene matches. The germline V gene has CDR1 SGHVS and CDR2 FNYEAQ. The CDR3 bases are TGTGCCAGCAGCGAAAGACTAGCGAACTCCTACGAGCAGTACTTC. Translation gives CASSERLANSYEQYF. Supplemented by reference TRBV7-6 and TRBJ2-7, the full variable domain reads GAGVSQSPRYKVTKRGQDVALRCDPISGHVSLYWYRQALGQGPEFLTYFNYEAQQDKSGLPNDRFSAERPEGSISTLTIQRTEQRDSAMYRCASSERLANSYEQYFGPGTRLTVT.

In this sample, this clonotype turned up a few times. The genes are TRBV4-3 and TRBJ2-3, with D uncertain. This CDR3 contains 14 residues. Trimming left V 3 bases short and J 1 base short, with 8 bases between. Germline V gene lookup returns CDR1 LGHNA and CDR2 YSLEER. The DNA of the CDR3 is TGCGCCAGCAGCCATCTTGCAGGCACAGATACGCAGTATTTT. Translation: CASSHLAGTDTQYF.

This clonotype was seen ten or more times. J is TRBJ1-2 and V is TRBV3-1, with a weak D call TRBD1 (5 bases). Germline lookup yields CDR1 LGHDT and CDR2 YNNKEL (reference sequence). This CDR3 has 14 amino acids. V was pared by 2 bases and J by 4 bases, with 11 bases between. CDR3 sequence reads: CASSQIAGLYGYTF. The CDR3 DNA is TGTGCCAGCAGCCAAATTGCAGGGCTCTATGGCTACACCTTC.

This clonotype has just a few counts. The V call is TRBV18, the J call TRBJ2-7; 8 nucleotides match TRBD2. This CDR3 is 15 amino acids long. Trimming removed 6 bases from V and 3 bases from J; junction bases left unmatched: 10. The germline V gene has CDR1 KGHSH and CDR2 LQKENI. The CDR3 DNA follows: TGTGCCAGCTCCCACGGGACTAGTATCCTCTACGAGCAGTACTTC. It encodes CASSHGTSILYEQYF.

This clonotype has a handful of counts. The V call is TRBV9, the J call TRBJ2-2; maybe TRBD2 (7 bases). The length of the CDR3 is 18 residues. In germline, CDR1 is SGDLS, CDR2 YYNGEE. Trimming pared 1 base from V and 2 bases from J, leaving 18 bases between. The CDR3 sequence: CASSVYAGRGANTGELFF. Written as DNA, the CDR3 is TGTGCCAGCAGCGTATATGCGGGCCGGGGGGCAAACACCGGGGAGCTGTTTTTT.

V usage is TRBV20-1 and J usage is TRBJ2-7; D is undetermined. V lost 0 bases to trimming and J lost 3 bases, with 15 bases between them. Germline CDR1 reads DFQATT; CDR2 reads SNEGSKA (reference sequence). The CDR3 runs to 15 residues. In DNA form, the CDR3 reads TGCAGTGCTAGAGATCTTAGGACGCCATACTACGAGCAGTACTTC. This gives the protein CSARDLRTPYYEQYF.

This clonotype was detected a few times. The rearrangement joins TRBV20-1 to TRBJ2-3; TRBD1 matches at 10 bases. The germline V gene encodes CDR1 DFQATT and CDR2 SNEGSKA (reference sequence). V lost 5 bases to trimming and J lost 4 bases; unmatched junction nucleotides: 3. The CDR3 is made up of 13 amino acids. DNA for the CDR3: TGCAGTGCTCCGACAGGGGGCTCAGATACGCAGTATTTT. Its translation: CSAPTGGSDTQYF.

This chain connects TRBV11-2 to TRBJ2-1; 11 bases align to TRBD2. This CDR3 contains 14 residues. In germline, CDR1 is SGHAT, CDR2 FQNNGV. V shed 8 bases, J shed 9 bases, and the junction held 9 bases outside the gene matches. CDR3 residues: CASGSTSGTIEQFF. CDR3 DNA sequence: TGTGCCAGCGGCTCGACTAGCGGGACGATTGAGCAGTTCTTC.

This clonotype was counted between two and nine times. The chain joins TRBV28 to TRBJ2-7, with 8 bases matching TRBD1. Germline V gives CDR1 MDHEN, CDR2 SYDVKM. The junction had 4 bases not matched to a gene; V was cut back by 6 bases and J by 0 bases. This CDR3 has 14 residues. The CDR3 DNA follows: TGTGCCAGCAGAACCACAGGGGGCTCCTACGAGCAGTACTTC. Translating it yields CASRTTGGSYEQYF.

This chain joins TRBV5-1 and TRBJ2-6; D ambiguous. The CDR3 has 14 amino acids. Germline CDR1 reads SGHRS; CDR2 reads YFSETQ. V was trimmed by 4 bases and J by 0 bases, leaving 5 bases between them. CDR3 DNA sequence: TGCGCCAGCAGCCAGAACTCTGGGGCCAACGTCCTGACTTTC. Protein sequence: CASSQNSGANVLTF. The full variable domain, its missing parts supplied by reference TRBV5-1 and TRBJ2-6, is KAGVTQTPRYLIKTRGQQVTLSCSPISGHRSVSWYQQTPGQGLQFLFEYFSETQRNKGNFPGRFSGRQFSNSRSEMNVSTLELGDSALYLCASSQNSGANVLTFGAGSRLTVL.

This clonotype came up many times. CDR3 in amino acids: CASSYSGEGTEAFF. The CDR3 DNA is TGTGCCAGCAGTTACTCGGGGGAGGGCACTGAAGCTTTCTTT. The chain employs TRBV6-5 and TRBJ1-1, with D perhaps TRBD1 (5 bases). The CDR3 sequence is 14 residues long. Trimming removed 0 bases from V and 4 bases from J, with 9 bases in between. The germline V gene has CDR1 MNHEY and CDR2 SVGAGI.

This clonotype has ten or more counts. The chain has TRBV5-6 and TRBJ1-2; tentatively, D is TRBD1 (6 bases). The V end was cut by 3 bases, the J end by 8 bases, with 23 bases between. Germline V gene sequence: CDR1 SGHDT, CDR2 YYEEEE. There are 16 residues in the CDR3. The CDR3 is CASSWGPNSGSPGYTF. Written as DNA, the CDR3 is TGTGCCAGCAGCTGGGGGCCAAATTCTGGTTCGCCCGGCTACACCTTC.

This chain uses TRBV6-1 with TRBJ1-5, with no clear D. CDR3 length: 14 amino acids. V lost 6 bases and J lost 0, with 9 bases in between. Germline CDR1 and CDR2: MNHNS and SASEGT. The CDR3 DNA reads as TGTGCCAGCAGGAAGGGTAGTAGCAATCAGCCCCAGCATTTT. It encodes CASRKGSSNQPQHF.

In its sample, this clonotype was seen a few times. The rearrangement links TRBV20-1 to TRBJ2-1, with TRBD2 as a possible D gene (6 bases). The CDR3 has 16 amino acids. Per the germline V gene, CDR1 is DFQATT and CDR2 is SNEGSKA (reference sequence). V was trimmed by 0 bases and J by 6 bases, leaving 18 bases between them. DNA of the CDR3: TGCAGTGCTAGAGATCTGACTAGAGGGCTGGCCAATGAGCAGTTCTTC. Residues: CSARDLTRGLANEQFF.

This clonotype has just a few counts. The rearrangement links TRBV5-1 to TRBJ2-2; tentative D call: TRBD2 (6 bases). Germline V gives CDR1 SGHRS, CDR2 YFSETQ. Trimming cost V 0 bases and J 7 bases, with 16 bases left between them. This CDR3 spans 16 amino acids. The CDR3 region has the DNA TGCGCCAGCAGCTTGGGGGGACTCGCGTCCGTCGGGGAGCTGTTTTTT. Translating gives CASSLGGLASVGELFF.

A few counts support this clonotype. This chain links TRBV20-1 with TRBJ2-1, with D perhaps TRBD1 (6 bases). V gave up 3 bases and J gave up 1 base, with 16 bases separating them. The germline V gene encodes CDR1 DFQATT and CDR2 SNEGSKA (reference sequence). There are 16 residues in the CDR3. The CDR3 loop reads CSARGGQRSSYNEQFF. DNA of the CDR3: TGCAGTGCTAGGGGCGGACAGCGGAGTTCCTACAATGAGCAGTTCTTC.

The chain uses TRBV29-1 and TRBJ2-5; D is possibly TRBD1 or TRBD2 (5 bases each). Between the trimmed V and J ends, which lost 7 bases and 5 bases, there was a span of 11 bases. The CDR3 runs 11 residues. Germline V gene data show CDR1 as SQVTM and CDR2 as ANQGSEA. CDR3 in DNA: TGCAGCGCGGGGCCCCCGGAGACCCAGTACTTC. Its translation is CSAGPPETQYF.

V gene TRBV11-2 combines with J gene TRBJ2-3, with TRBD2 matching over 7 bases. With 3 bases clipped from V and 2 bases from J, the junction kept 5 bases outside the gene matches. Germline assignment: CDR1 SGHAT and CDR2 FQNNGV. The CDR3 runs to 15 residues. The CDR3 spells CASSFLTSPTDTQYF. CDR3 sequence (DNA): TGTGCCAGCAGCTTTCTGACTAGCCCCACAGATACGCAGTATTTT.

This chain links TRBV20-1 with TRBJ2-7; the match to TRBD1 covers 10 bases. This CDR3 has 14 amino acids. Trimming removed 4 bases from V and 7 bases from J; junction bases left unmatched: 10. Germline loops: CDR1 DFQATT, CDR2 SNEGSKA (reference sequence). The CDR3 nucleotides are TGCAGTGCTAATCTCCCGGGACAGGGGTTTGAGCAGTACTTC. This gives the protein CSANLPGQGFEQYF.

In its sample, this clonotype was seen many times. The rearrangement joins TRBV20-1 to TRBJ2-7; 8 bases are a match to TRBD1. Per germline, CDR1 DFQATT and CDR2 SNEGSKA (reference sequence). CDR3 length: 13 amino acids. Losses at the gene ends were 3 bases for V and 3 bases for J; bases not matched to a gene: 4. DNA for the CDR3: TGCAGTGCTAGGATTACAGGGGGCTACGAGCAGTACTTC. It is translated as CSARITGGYEQYF.